The source of this T cell receptor (beta chain) is a study of T cell responses to AZD1222 COVID-19 vaccine. Study results and limitations: With dominance at 160-218 and 743-854, vaccine-associated CD4 TCRs spanned spike.

Measured with immunoSEQ multiplex PCR; TCRdb has only the in-frame clones, and not every one. The repertoire holds under 150,000 clones, with approximately 94% as singletons. To note about this clone: The antigen is unknown.

The material sequenced was peripheral blood, taken on day 0 of AZD1222 vaccination. This TCR was recovered from an adult in good health.

In nucleotides, the CDR3 is TGTGCCAGCACGATAGGGGGGGATACGCAGTATTTT. Translated, it gives CASTIGGDTQYF. The V and J genes are TRBV5-6 and TRBJ2-3; D tentatively reads TRBD1 or TRBD2 (6 bases each). The V gene lost 6 bases and the J gene lost 6 bases, with 11 bases spanning the gap. Germline loops: CDR1 SGHDT, CDR2 YYEEEE. The CDR3 consists of 12 residues.